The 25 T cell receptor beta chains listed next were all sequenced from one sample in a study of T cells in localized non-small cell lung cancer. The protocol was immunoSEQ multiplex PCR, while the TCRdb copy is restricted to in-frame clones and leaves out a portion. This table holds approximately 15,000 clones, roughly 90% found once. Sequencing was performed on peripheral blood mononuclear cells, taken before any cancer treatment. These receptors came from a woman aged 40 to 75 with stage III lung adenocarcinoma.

CDR3 sequence (DNA): TGTGCCTGGAGTAGGGGGACAGGGGGCGCAGGGACCCAGTACTTC. Its protein is CAWSRGTGGAGTQYF. The chain is built from TRBV30 and TRBJ2-5; 12 bases are shared with TRBD1. Germline CDR1 is GTSNPN and CDR2 is SVGIG (reference sequence). The CDR3 is made up of 15 amino acids. V dropped 2 bases and J dropped 7; count of bases not matched to a gene: 8.

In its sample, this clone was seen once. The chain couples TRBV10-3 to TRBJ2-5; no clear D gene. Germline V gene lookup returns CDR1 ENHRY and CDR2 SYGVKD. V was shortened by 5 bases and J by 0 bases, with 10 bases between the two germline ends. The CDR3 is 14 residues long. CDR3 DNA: TGTGCCATCAGTCCCTTCCCGTACCAAGAGACCCAGTACTTC. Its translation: CAISPFPYQETQYF.

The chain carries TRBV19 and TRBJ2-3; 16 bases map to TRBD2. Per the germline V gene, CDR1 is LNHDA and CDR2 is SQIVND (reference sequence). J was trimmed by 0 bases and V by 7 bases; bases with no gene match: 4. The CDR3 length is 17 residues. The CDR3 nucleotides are TGTGCCAGTACGGGACTAGCGGGAGGGCGGAGCACAGATACGCAGTATTTT. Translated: CASTGLAGGRSTDTQYF. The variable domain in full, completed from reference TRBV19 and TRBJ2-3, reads DGGITQSPKYLFRKEGQNVTLSCEQNLNHDAMYWYRQDPGQGLRLIYYSQIVNDFQKGDIAEGYSVSREKKESFPLTVTSAQKNPTAFYLCASTGLAGGRSTDTQYFGPGTRLTVL.

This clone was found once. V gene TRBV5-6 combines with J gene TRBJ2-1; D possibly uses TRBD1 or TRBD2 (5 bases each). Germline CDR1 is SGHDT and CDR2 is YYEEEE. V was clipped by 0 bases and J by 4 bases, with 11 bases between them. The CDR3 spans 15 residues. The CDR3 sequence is CASSLGGASYNEQFF. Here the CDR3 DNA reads TGTGCCAGCAGCTTGGGAGGGGCATCATACAATGAGCAGTTCTTC.

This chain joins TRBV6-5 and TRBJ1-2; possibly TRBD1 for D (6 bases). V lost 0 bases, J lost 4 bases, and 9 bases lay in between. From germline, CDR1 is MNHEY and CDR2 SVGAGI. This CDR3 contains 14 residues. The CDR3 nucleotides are TGTGCCAGCAGTTACTCGGACAGCCCCTATGGCTACACCTTC. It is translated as CASSYSDSPYGYTF.

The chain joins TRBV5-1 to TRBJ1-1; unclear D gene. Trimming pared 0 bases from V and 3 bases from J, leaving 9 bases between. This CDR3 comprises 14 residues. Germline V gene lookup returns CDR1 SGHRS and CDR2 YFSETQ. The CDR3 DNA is TGCGCCAGCAGCTTGGTGGATGGGGACACTGAAGCTTTCTTT. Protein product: CASSLVDGDTEAFF. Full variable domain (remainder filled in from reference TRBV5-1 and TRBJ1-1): KAGVTQTPRYLIKTRGQQVTLSCSPISGHRSVSWYQQTPGQGLQFLFEYFSETQRNKGNFPGRFSGRQFSNSRSEMNVSTLELGDSALYLCASSLVDGDTEAFFGQGTRLTVV.

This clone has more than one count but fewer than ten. The CDR3 region has the DNA TGCGCCAGCAGCTTGCAAGGACAGGGTAATCATGATGGCTACACCTTC. This gives the protein CASSLQGQGNHDGYTF. The chain links TRBV5-1 to TRBJ1-2, with TRBD1 matching over 8 bases. With 1 base clipped from V and 6 bases from J, the junction kept 11 bases outside the gene matches. The CDR3 is 16 amino acids. Germline CDR1 SGHRS, CDR2 YFSETQ.

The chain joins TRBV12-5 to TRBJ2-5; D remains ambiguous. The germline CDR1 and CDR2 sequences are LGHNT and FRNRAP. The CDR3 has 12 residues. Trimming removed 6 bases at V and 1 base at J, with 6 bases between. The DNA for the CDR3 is TGTGCTAGTGGCTCCTCCCAAGAGACCCAGTACTTC. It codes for CASGSSQETQYF.

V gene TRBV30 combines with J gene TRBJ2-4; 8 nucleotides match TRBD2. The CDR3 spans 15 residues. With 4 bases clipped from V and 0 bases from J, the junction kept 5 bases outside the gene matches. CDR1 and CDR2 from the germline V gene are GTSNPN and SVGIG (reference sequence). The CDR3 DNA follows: TGTGCCTGGACGGCGGGGGGACTAGCCAAAAACATTCAGTACTTC. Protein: CAWTAGGLAKNIQYF. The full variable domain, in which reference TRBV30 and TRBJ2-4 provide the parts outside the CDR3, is SQTIHQWPATLVQPVGSPLSLECTVEGTSNPNLYWYRQAAGRGLQLLFYSVGIGQISSEVPQNLSASRPQDRQFILSSKKLLLSDSGFYLCAWTAGGLAKNIQYFGAGTRLSVL.

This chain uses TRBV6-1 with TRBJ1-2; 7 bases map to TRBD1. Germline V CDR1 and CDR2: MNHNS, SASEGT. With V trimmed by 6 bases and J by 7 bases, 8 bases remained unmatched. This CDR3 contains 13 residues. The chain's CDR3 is CASRETGLGGYTF. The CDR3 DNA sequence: TGTGCCAGCAGAGAGACAGGGCTCGGTGGCTACACCTTC.

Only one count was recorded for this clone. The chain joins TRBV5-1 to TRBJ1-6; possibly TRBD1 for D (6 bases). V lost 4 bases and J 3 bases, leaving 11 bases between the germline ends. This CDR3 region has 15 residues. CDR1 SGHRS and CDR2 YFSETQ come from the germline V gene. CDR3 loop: CASSTGQSYNSPLHF. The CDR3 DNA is TGCGCCAGCAGCACCGGACAGAGCTATAATTCACCCCTCCACTTT.

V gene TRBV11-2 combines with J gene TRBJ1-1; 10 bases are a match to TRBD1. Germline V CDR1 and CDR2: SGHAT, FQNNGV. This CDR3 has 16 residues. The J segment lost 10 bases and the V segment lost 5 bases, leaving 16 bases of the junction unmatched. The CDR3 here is CASSDRRQGARLGAFF. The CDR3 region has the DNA TGTGCCAGCAGCGATCGCCGACAGGGGGCGCGGTTGGGAGCTTTCTTT.

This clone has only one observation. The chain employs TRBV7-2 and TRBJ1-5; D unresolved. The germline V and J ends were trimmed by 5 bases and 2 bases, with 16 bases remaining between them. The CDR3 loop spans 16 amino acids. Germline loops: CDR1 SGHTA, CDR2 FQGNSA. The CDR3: CASSPVGGGGNQPQHF. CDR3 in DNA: TGTGCCAGCAGCCCAGTCGGCGGAGGAGGCAATCAGCCCCAGCATTTT.

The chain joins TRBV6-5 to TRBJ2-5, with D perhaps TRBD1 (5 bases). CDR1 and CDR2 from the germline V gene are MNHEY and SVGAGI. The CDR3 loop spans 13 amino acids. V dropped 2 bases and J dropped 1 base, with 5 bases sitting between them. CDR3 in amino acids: CASSYDSQETQYF. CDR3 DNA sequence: TGTGCCAGCAGTTACGACAGCCAAGAGACCCAGTACTTC.

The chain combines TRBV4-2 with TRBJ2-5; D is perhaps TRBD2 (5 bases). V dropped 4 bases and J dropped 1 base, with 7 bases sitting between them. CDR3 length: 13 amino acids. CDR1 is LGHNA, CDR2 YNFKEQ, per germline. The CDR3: CASSPRVQETQYF. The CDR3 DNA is TGTGCCAGCAGCCCGCGGGTCCAAGAGACCCAGTACTTC.

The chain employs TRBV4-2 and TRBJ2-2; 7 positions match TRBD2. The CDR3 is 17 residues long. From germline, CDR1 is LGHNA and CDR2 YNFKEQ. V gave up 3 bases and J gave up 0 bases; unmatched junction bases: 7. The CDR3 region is CASSHGEAGTNTGELFF. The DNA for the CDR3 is TGTGCCAGCAGCCACGGCGAAGCGGGGACGAACACCGGGGAGCTGTTTTTT.

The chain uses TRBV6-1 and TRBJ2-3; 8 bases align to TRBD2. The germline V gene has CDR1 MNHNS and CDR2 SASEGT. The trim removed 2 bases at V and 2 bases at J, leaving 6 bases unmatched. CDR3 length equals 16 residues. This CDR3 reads CASSEWKRGNTDTQYF. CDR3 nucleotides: TGTGCCAGCAGTGAATGGAAGCGGGGGAACACAGATACGCAGTATTTT.

The CDR3 is CASSLSGGTYEQYF. The DNA of the CDR3 is TGCGCCAGCAGCCTTTCGGGAGGCACCTACGAGCAGTACTTC. V usage is TRBV4-1 and J usage is TRBJ2-7; 7 positions match TRBD2. The V gene end was trimmed by 4 bases and the J gene end by 2 bases; junction bases not matched to a gene: 5. Germline CDR1 and CDR2: MGHRA and YSYEKL. The length of the CDR3 is 14 residues.

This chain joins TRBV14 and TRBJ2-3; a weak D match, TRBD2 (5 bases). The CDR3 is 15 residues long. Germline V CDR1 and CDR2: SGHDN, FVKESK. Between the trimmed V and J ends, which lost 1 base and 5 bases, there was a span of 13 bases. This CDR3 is CASSQGRSIGDTQYF. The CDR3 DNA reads TGTGCCAGCAGCCAAGGGAGGTCGATCGGAGATACGCAGTATTTT.

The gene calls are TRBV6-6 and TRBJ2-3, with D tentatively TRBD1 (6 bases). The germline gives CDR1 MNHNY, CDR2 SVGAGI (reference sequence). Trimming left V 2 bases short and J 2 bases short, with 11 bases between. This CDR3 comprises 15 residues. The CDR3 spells CASSYGQLLTDTQYF. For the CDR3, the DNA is TGTGCCAGCAGTTACGGACAGCTCCTCACAGATACGCAGTATTTT.

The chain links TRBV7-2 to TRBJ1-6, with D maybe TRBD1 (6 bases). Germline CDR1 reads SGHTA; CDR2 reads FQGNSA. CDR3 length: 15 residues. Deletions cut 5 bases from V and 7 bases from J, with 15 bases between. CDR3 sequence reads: CASSPQGRWNSPLHF. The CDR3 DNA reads TGTGCCAGCAGCCCACAGGGCCGGTGGAATTCACCCCTCCACTTT.

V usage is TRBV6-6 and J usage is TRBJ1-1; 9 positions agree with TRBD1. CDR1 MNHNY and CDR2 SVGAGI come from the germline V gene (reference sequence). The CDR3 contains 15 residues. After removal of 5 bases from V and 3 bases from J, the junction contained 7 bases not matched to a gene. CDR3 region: CASSDRTGADTEAFF. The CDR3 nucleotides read TGTGCCAGCAGTGACCGGACAGGGGCGGACACTGAAGCTTTCTTT.

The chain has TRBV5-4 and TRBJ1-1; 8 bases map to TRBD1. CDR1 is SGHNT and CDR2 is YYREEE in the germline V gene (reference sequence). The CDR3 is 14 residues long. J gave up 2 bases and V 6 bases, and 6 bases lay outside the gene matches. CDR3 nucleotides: TGTGCCAGCACCAGACAGGGGCCCAACACTGAAGCTTTCTTT. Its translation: CASTRQGPNTEAFF.

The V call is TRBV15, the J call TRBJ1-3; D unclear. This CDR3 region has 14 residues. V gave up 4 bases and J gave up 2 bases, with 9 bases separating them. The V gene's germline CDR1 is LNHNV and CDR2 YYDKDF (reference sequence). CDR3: CATSTVVAGNTIYF. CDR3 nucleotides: TGTGCCACCAGCACGGTGGTAGCTGGAAACACCATATATTTT.

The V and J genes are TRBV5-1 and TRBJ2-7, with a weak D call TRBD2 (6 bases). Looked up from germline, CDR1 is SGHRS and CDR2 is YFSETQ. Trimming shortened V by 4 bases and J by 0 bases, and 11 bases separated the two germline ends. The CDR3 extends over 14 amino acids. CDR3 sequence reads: CASSRGESSYEQYF. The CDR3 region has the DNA TGCGCCAGCAGCCGCGGGGAGAGCTCCTACGAGCAGTACTTC.